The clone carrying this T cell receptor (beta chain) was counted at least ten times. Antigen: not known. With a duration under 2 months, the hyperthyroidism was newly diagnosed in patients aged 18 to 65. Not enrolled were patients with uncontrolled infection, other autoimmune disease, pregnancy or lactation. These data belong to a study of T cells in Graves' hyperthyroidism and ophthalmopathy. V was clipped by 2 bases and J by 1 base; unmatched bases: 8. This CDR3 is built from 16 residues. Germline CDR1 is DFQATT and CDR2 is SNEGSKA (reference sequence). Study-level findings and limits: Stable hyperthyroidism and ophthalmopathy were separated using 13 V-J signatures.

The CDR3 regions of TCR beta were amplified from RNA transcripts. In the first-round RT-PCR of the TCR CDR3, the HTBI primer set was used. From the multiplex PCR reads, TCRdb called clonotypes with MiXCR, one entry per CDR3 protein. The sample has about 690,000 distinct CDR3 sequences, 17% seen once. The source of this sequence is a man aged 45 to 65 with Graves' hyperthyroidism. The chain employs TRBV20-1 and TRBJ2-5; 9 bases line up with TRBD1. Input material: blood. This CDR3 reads CSARTGTGLGQETQYF. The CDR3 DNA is TGCAGTGCTAGAACCGGGACAGGGTTGGGCCAAGAGACCCAGTACTTC.